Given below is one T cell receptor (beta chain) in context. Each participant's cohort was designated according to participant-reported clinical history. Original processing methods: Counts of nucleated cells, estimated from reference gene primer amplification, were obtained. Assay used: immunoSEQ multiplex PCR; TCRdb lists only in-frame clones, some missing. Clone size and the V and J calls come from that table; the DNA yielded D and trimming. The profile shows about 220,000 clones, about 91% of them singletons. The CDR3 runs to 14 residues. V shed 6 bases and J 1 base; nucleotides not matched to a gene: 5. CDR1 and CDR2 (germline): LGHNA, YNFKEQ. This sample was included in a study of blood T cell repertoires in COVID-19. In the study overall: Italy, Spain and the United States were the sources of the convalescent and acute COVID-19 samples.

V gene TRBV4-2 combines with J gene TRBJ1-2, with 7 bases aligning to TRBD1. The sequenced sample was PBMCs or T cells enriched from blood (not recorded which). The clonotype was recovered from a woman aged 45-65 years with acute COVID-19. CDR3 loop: CASSPTGINYGYTF. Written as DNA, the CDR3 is TGTGCCAGCAGTCCGACAGGGATTAACTATGGCTACACCTTC.